This TCR beta chain stems from a study of blood T cell repertoires in COVID-19. The overall study: Italy, Spain and the United States were the sources of the convalescent and acute COVID-19 samples. The cDNA or gDNA used as material had been derived from T cells, B-cell-depleted T cells, or PBMCs.

Germline V lookup: CDR1 SGHDT, CDR2 YYEEEE. The CDR3 contains 16 residues. Trimming took 5 bases from V and 3 from J; bases not matched to a gene: 12. Enrolment of Seattle patients took place during active infection, and they were followed longitudinally. Study processing details: Reference gene primer amplification gave estimated nucleated cell counts. TCRdb's copy holds only in-frame clones and misses some; the assay was immunoSEQ multiplex PCR. Clonal size and the V and J genes are those of that table, whereas D and trimming came from the DNA. This table has about 160,000 clones, about 92% appearing once.

The chain has TRBV5-6 and TRBJ2-3; 7 nucleotides agree with TRBD1. Material: peripheral blood. This receptor was obtained from a woman aged 55-70 years with COVID-19, enrolled during active disease. This CDR3 reads CASRKLTGSDTDTQYF. The DNA of the CDR3 is TGTGCCAGCAGAAAACTGACAGGGTCGGATACAGATACGCAGTATTTT. Combining the CDR3 with reference TRBV5-6 and TRBJ2-3 gives the whole variable domain DAGVTQSPTHLIKTRGQQVTLRCSPKSGHDTVSWYQQALGQGPQFIFQYYEEEERQRGNFPDRFSGHQFPNYSSELNVNALLLGDSALYLCASRKLTGSDTDTQYFGPGTRLTVL.